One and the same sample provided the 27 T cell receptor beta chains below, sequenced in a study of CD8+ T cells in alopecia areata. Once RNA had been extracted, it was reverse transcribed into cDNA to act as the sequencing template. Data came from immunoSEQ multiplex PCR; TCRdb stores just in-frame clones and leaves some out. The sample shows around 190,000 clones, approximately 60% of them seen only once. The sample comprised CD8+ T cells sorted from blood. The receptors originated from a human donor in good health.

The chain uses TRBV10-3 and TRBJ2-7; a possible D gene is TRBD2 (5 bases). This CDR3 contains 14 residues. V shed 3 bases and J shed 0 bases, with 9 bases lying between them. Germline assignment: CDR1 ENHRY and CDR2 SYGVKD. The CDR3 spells CAISDRTDSYEQYF. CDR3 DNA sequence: TGTGCCATCAGTGACCGGACTGACTCCTACGAGCAGTACTTC.

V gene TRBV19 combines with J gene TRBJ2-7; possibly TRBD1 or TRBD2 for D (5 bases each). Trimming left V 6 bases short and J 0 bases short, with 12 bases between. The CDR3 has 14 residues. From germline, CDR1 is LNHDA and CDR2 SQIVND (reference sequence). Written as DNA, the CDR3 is TGTGCCAGTAGAATCCGGGACGGCTCCTACGAGCAGTACTTC. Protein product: CASRIRDGSYEQYF.

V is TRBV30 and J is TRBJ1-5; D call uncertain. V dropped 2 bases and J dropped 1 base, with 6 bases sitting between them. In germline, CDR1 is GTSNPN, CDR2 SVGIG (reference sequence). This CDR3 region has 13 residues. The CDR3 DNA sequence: TGTGCCTGGAGTAGAGGGAGCAATCAGCCCCAGCATTTT. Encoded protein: CAWSRGSNQPQHF.

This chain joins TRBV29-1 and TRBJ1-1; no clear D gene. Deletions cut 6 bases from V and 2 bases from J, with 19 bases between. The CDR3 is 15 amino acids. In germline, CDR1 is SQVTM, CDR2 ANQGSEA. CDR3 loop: CSVLTLSEGNTEAFF. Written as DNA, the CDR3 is TGCAGCGTCCTGACCTTATCTGAGGGAAACACTGAAGCTTTCTTT.

DNA of the CDR3: TGTGCCACCAGCTATCCGACCTTCGAAAAACTGTTTTTT. The encoded protein is CATSYPTFEKLFF. V gene TRBV15 combines with J gene TRBJ1-4; D remains ambiguous. This CDR3 has 13 residues. In germline, CDR1 is LNHNV, CDR2 YYDKDF (reference sequence). V was trimmed by 5 bases and J by 8 bases, leaving 12 bases between them. The complete variable domain, with remaining parts taken from reference TRBV15 and TRBJ1-4, reads DAMVIQNPRYQVTQFGKPVTLSCSQTLNHNVMYWYQQKSSQAPKLLFHYYDKDFNNEADTPDNFQSRRPNTSFCFLDIRSPGLGDTAMYLCATSYPTFEKLFFGSGTQLSVL.

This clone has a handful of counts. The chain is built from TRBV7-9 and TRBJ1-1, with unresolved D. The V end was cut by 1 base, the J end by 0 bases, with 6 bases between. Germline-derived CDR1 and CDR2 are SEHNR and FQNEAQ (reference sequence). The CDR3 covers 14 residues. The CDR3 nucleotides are TGTGCCAGCAGCTTAGTTGGAGTGAACACTGAAGCTTTCTTT. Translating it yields CASSLVGVNTEAFF.

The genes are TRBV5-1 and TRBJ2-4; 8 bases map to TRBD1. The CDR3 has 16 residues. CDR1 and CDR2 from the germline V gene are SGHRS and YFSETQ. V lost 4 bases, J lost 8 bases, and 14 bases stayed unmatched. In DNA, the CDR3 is TGCGCCAGCAGCCCGGGGGCAGGGGGCCGAACGGACATTCAGTACTTC. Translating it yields CASSPGAGGRTDIQYF.

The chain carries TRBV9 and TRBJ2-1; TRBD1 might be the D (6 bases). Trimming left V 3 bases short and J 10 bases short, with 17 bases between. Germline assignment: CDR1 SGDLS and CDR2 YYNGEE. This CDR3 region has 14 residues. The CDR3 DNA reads TGTGCCAGCAGCGCCCGGGACACGGGATTAGAGCAGTTCTTC. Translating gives CASSARDTGLEQFF.

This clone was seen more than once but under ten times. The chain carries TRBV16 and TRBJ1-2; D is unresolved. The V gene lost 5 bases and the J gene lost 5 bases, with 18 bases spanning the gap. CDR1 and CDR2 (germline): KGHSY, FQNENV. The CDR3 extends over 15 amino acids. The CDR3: CASSEEAGLSYGYTF. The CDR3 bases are TGTGCCAGCAGCGAAGAGGCAGGACTCTCGTATGGCTACACCTTC.

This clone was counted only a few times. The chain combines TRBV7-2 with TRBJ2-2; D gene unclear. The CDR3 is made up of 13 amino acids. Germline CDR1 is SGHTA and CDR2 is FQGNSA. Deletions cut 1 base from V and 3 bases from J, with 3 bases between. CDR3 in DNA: TGTGCCAGCAGCTTAGGGTACACCGGGGAGCTGTTTTTT. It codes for CASSLGYTGELFF.

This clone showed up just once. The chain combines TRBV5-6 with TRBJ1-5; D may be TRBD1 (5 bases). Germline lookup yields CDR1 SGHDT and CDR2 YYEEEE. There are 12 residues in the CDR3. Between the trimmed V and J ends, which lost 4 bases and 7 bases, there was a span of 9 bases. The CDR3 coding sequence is TGTGCCAGCAGCCAGGGAACGCAGCCCCAGCATTTT. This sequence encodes CASSQGTQPQHF. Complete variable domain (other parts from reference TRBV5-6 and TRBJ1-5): DAGVTQSPTHLIKTRGQQVTLRCSPKSGHDTVSWYQQALGQGPQFIFQYYEEEERQRGNFPDRFSGHQFPNYSSELNVNALLLGDSALYLCASSQGTQPQHFGDGTRLSIL.

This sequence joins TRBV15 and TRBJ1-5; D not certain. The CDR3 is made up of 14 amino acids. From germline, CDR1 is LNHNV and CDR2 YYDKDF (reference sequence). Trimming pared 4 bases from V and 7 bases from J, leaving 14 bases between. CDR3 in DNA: TGTGCCACCAGCACAAGGGAGTCTGGGCAGCCCCAGCATTTT. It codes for CATSTRESGQPQHF.

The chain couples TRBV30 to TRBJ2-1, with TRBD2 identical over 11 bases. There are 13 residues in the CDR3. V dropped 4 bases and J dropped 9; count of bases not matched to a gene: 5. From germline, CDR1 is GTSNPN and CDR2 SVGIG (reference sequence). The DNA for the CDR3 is TGTGCCTGGATAGCGGGGGGGACGATTGAGCAGTTCTTC. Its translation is CAWIAGGTIEQFF.

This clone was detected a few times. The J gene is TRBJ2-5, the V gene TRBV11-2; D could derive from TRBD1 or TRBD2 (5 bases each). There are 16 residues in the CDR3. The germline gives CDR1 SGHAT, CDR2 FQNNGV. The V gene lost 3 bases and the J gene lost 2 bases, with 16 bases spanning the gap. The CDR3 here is CASSLISRGRQETQYF. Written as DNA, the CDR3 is TGTGCCAGCAGCTTGATCTCCCGGGGCCGACAAGAGACCCAGTACTTC.

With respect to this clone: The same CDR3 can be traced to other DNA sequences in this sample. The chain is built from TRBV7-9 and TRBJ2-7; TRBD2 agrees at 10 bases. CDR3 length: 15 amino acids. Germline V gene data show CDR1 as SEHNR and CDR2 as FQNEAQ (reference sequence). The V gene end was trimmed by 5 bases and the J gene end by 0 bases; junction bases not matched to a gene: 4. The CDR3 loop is CASSLSGGSSYEQYF. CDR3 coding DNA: TGTGCCAGCAGCCTTAGCGGGGGGTCCTCCTACGAGCAGTACTTC.

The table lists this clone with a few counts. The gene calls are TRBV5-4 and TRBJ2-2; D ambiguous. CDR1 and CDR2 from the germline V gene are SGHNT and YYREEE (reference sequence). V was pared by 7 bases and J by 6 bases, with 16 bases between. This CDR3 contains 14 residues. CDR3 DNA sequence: TGTGCCAGCGGAGCGCTGACGGTACCCGGGGAGCTGTTTTTT. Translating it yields CASGALTVPGELFF.

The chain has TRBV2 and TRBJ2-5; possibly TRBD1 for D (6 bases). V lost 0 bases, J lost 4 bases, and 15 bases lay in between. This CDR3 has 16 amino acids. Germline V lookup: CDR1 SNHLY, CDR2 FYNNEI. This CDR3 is CASSEAQKGRGETQYF. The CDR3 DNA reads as TGTGCCAGCAGTGAAGCGCAGAAGGGCAGGGGAGAGACCCAGTACTTC.

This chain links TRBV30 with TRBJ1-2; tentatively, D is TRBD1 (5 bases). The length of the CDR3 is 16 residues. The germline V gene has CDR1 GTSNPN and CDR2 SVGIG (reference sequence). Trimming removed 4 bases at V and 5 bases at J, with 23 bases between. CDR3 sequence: CAWIPSRDRLRYGYTF. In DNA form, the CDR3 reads TGTGCCTGGATTCCCTCCCGGGACCGCCTTCGGTATGGCTACACCTTC.

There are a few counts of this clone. CDR3 loop: CASSELGGDGYTF. The CDR3 nucleotides are TGTGCCAGCAGTGAACTCGGGGGCGACGGCTACACCTTC. The V gene is TRBV2, the J gene TRBJ1-2, with a weak D call TRBD1 (6 bases). In germline, CDR1 is SNHLY, CDR2 FYNNEI. Trimming removed 2 bases from V and 8 bases from J, with 12 bases in between. The CDR3 covers 13 residues.

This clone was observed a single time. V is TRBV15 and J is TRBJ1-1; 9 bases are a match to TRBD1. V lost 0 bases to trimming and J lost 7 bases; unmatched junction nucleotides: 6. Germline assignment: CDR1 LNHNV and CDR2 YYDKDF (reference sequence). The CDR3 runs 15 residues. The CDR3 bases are TGTGCCACCAGCAGAGATCGGACAGGGGTGATTGAAGCTTTCTTT. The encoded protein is CATSRDRTGVIEAFF.

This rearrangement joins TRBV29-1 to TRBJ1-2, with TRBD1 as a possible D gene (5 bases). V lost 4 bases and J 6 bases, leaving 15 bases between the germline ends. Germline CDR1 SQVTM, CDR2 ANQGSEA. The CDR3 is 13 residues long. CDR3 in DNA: TGCAGCGTTGGGGGGACTATCACCGATGGCTACACCTTC. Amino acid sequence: CSVGGTITDGYTF.

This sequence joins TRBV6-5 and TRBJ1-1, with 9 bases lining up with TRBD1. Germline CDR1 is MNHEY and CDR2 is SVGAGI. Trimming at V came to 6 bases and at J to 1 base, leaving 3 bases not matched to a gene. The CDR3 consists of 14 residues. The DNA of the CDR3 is TGTGCCAGCAGGGAGACAGGGGGGAACACTGAAGCTTTCTTT. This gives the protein CASRETGGNTEAFF.

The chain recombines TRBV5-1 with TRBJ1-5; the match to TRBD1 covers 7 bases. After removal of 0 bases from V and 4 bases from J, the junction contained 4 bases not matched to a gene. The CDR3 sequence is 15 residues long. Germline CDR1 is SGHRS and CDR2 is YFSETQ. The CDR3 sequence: CASSLEGQMNQPQHF. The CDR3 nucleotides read TGCGCCAGCAGCTTGGAGGGACAGATGAATCAGCCCCAGCATTTT.

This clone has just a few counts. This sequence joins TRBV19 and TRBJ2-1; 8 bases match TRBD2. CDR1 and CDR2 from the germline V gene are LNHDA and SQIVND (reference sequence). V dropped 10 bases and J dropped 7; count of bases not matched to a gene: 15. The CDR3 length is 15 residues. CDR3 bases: TGTGCCACCTTAGGGAGACTAGGCGGGGGGAATGAGCAGTTCTTC. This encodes CATLGRLGGGNEQFF.

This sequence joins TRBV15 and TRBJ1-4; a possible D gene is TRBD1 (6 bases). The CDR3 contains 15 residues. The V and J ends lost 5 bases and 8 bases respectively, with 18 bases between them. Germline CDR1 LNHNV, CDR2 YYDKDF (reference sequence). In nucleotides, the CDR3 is TGTGCCACCAGCGGAAGATCAGGGGTTGGGGAAAAACTGTTTTTT. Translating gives CATSGRSGVGEKLFF. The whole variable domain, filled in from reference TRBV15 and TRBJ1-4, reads DAMVIQNPRYQVTQFGKPVTLSCSQTLNHNVMYWYQQKSSQAPKLLFHYYDKDFNNEADTPDNFQSRRPNTSFCFLDIRSPGLGDTAMYLCATSGRSGVGEKLFFGSGTQLSVL.

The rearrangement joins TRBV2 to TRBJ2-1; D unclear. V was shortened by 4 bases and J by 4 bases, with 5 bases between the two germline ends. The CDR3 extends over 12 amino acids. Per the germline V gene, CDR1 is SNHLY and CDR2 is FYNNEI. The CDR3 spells CASSASYNEQFF. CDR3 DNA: TGTGCCAGCAGTGCCTCTTACAATGAGCAGTTCTTC. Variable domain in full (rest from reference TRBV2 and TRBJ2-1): EPEVTQTPSHQVTQMGQEVILRCVPISNHLYFYWYRQILGQKVEFLVSFYNNEISEKSEIFDDQFSVERPDGSNFTLKIRSTKLEDSAMYFCASSASYNEQFFGPGTRLTVL.

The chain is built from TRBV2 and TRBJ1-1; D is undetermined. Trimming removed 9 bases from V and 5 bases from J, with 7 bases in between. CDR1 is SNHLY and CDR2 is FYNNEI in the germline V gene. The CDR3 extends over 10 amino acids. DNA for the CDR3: TGTGCCAGGGGAGGGACTGAAGCTTTCTTT. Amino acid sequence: CARGGTEAFF.